This TCR beta chain emerged from a study of vaccination effects on CD4 cells after COVID-19. Overall study: Either the mRNA-1273 or the BNT162b2 vaccine was given to participants as two doses.

A word on this clone: What it binds is not known.

Sequencing used immunoSEQ multiplex PCR; TCRdb keeps in-frame clones, though not all of them. The sample contains roughly 35,000 clones, about three quarters of which appear only once. In the ViraFEST assay, antigen-specific CD4+ clonotypes were identified by expansion after peptide-pool stimulation. Following an approximately ten-day culture, CD4+ T cells were purified. From March to December 2020, the person had a SARS-CoV-2 infection that was confirmed by PCR. Cultivation was performed at around 2 million PBMC per well with around 9.3 IU/ml IL-2 and around 10 ug/ml peptides added. The source of this sequence is a human donor who had a prior SARS-CoV-2 infection. The sequenced sample was CD4+ T cells from PBMCs cultured with HCoV-NL63 spike peptides, obtained before COVID-19 vaccination.

This CDR3 reads CAWSVSLRLVNEQFF. CDR3 DNA: TGTGCCTGGAGTGTTTCCCTCCGGCTAGTCAATGAGCAGTTCTTC. V usage is TRBV30 and J usage is TRBJ2-1; D remains unclear. The CDR3 contains 15 residues. V dropped 0 bases and J dropped 6 bases, with 15 bases sitting between them. The germline CDR1 and CDR2 sequences are GTSNPN and SVGIG (reference sequence). The whole variable domain, remainder taken from reference TRBV30 and TRBJ2-1, is SQTIHQWPATLVQPVGSPLSLECTVEGTSNPNLYWYRQAAGRGLQLLFYSVGIGQISSEVPQNLSASRPQDRQFILSSKKLLLSDSGFYLCAWSVSLRLVNEQFFGPGTRLTVL.